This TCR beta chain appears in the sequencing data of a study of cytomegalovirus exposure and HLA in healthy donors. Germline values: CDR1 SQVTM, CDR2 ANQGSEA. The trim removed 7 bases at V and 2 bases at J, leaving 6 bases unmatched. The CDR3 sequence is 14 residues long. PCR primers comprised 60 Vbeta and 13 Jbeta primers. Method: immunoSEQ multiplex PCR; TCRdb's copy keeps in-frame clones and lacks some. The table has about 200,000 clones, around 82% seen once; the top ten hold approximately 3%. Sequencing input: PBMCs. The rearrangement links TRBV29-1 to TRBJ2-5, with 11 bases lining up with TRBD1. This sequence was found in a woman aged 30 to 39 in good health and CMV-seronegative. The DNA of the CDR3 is TGCAGCGCTGCCGGGACAGGGGGACAAGAGACCCAGTACTTC. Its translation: CSAAGTGGQETQYF. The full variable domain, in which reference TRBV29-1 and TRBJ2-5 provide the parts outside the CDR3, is SAVISQKPSRDICQRGTSLTIQCQVDSQVTMMFWYRQQPGQSLTLIATANQGSEATYESGFVIDKFPISRPNLTFSTLTVSNMSPEDSSIYLCSAAGTGGQETQYFGPGTRLLVL.